This is a list of T cell receptor beta chains from one sample in a study of PD-L1 blockade in urothelial cancer. Generated by immunoSEQ multiplex PCR, the TCRdb table keeps only in-frame clones and is missing some. The sample carries roughly 49,000 clones, roughly 85% recorded once. This specimen consisted of PBMCs, obtained around atezolizumab (anti-PD-L1) treatment. The receptor source for this set is a man between 60 and 75 years old with urothelial cancer. Each CDR3 is given with its conserved first and last residue. The order of the fields is CDR3 protein, CDR3 DNA, V gene, clone size, J gene, D gene. D genes are given only for firm matches. The size entry is marked missing in some rows and otherwise reads once, few, many or a size class.

CASSPLGKISNQPQHF,TGTGCCAGCAGCCCCCTCGGTAAGATTAGCAATCAGCCCCAGCATTTT,TRBV7-8,NA,TRBJ1-5,NA
CASSERGLNEKLFF,TGTGCCAGCTCGGAAAGGGGGTTGAATGAAAAACTGTTTTTT,TRBV7-9,NA,TRBJ1-4,NA
CASSLSGSGGNPYEQYF,TGTGCCAGCAGCTTAAGTGGGTCGGGAGGCAACCCCTACGAGCAGTACTTC,TRBV7-3,NA,TRBJ2-7,TRBD2
CAWSASVRDQPQHF,TGTGCCTGGAGTGCCAGTGTGAGGGATCAGCCCCAGCATTTT,TRBV30,NA,TRBJ1-5,NA
CASSSPTAYEQYF,TGTGCCAGCAGCTCCCCCACGGCCTACGAGCAGTACTTC,TRBV7-9,NA,TRBJ2-7,NA
CASRGTGYSYEQYF,TGTGCCAGCAGGGGGACAGGCTACTCCTACGAGCAGTACTTC,TRBV6-6,NA,TRBJ2-7,TRBD1
CASTGAGNQPQHF,TGTGCCAGTACGGGAGCGGGCAATCAGCCCCAGCATTTT,TRBV19,once,TRBJ1-5,NA
CASRLADSYEQYF,TGCGCCAGCCGACTAGCGGACTCCTACGAGCAGTACTTC,TRBV5-1,NA,TRBJ2-7,TRBD2
CASKRQAPNEKLFF,TGTGCCAGCAAGAGACAAGCCCCTAATGAAAAACTGTTTTTT,TRBV6-5,NA,TRBJ1-4,NA
CASSVGGGYNQETQYF,TGTGCCAGCAGCGTAGGAGGGGGCTACAATCAAGAGACCCAGTACTTC,TRBV9,NA,TRBJ2-5,TRBD1
CASSETGLNTEAFF,TGTGCCAGCAGTGAGACAGGATTGAACACTGAAGCTTTCTTT,TRBV28,NA,TRBJ1-1,NA
CASTKITGSSYNEQFF,TGTGCCAGCACCAAAATTACAGGTAGCTCCTACAATGAGCAGTTCTTC,TRBV2,NA,TRBJ2-1,NA
CASSRVRVSTDTQYF,TGTGCCAGCAGTCGGGTCAGGGTTAGCACAGATACGCAGTATTTT,TRBV2,NA,TRBJ2-3,NA
CASSRQGAPQPQHF,TGTGCCAGCAGCAGACAGGGGGCGCCTCAGCCCCAGCATTTT,TRBV7-9,once,TRBJ1-5,TRBD1
CSVGTGDQPQHF,TGCAGCGTGGGGACAGGGGATCAGCCCCAGCATTTT,TRBV29-1,NA,TRBJ1-5,TRBD1
CASRPTGGGETQYF,TGTGCCAGCAGACCCACAGGGGGCGGGGAGACCCAGTACTTC,TRBV6-5,NA,TRBJ2-5,TRBD1
CASSQRRGGGDSSTDTQYF,TGCGCCAGCAGCCAACGAAGGGGCGGGGGGGACTCTAGCACAGATACGCAGTATTTT,TRBV4-1,NA,TRBJ2-3,TRBD2
CASSQDYFRAGGRNEQFF,TGCGCCAGCAGCCAAGATTACTTCCGAGCGGGGGGTAGAAATGAGCAGTTCTTC,TRBV4-1,NA,TRBJ2-1,TRBD2
CASSFYRGANTGELFF,TGTGCCAGCAGCTTCTACAGGGGAGCGAACACCGGGGAGCTGTTTTTT,TRBV5-4,NA,TRBJ2-2,TRBD1
CASSDFGGVAKNIQYF,TGTGCCAGCAGTGATTTCGGAGGGGTAGCCAAAAACATTCAGTACTTC,TRBV6-1,NA,TRBJ2-4,NA
CASSDDLNRGPGELFF,TGTGCCAGTAGTGACGATTTAAACAGGGGGCCCGGGGAGCTGTTTTTT,TRBV19,once,TRBJ2-2,TRBD1
CASSVDWASEQYF,TGTGCCAGCAGCGTAGATTGGGCAAGCGAGCAGTACTTC,TRBV9,once,TRBJ2-7,NA
CASSLGPEVGNQPQHF,TGTGCCAGCAGCTTGGGTCCGGAGGTAGGCAATCAGCCCCAGCATTTT,TRBV5-5,NA,TRBJ1-5,NA
CASSYVGQGNEKLFF,TGTGCCAGCAGTTACGTCGGACAGGGGAATGAAAAACTGTTTTTT,TRBV6-6,NA,TRBJ1-4,TRBD1
CASSPMTGVTEAFF,TGCGCCAGCAGTCCCATGACAGGGGTAACTGAAGCTTTCTTT,TRBV23-1,NA,TRBJ1-1,TRBD1
CASSWGYRGGGSYEQYF,TGTGCCAGCAGTTGGGGGTACAGGGGGGGCGGCTCCTACGAGCAGTACTTC,TRBV28,NA,TRBJ2-7,NA
CASSLVPGVNEQFF,TGTGCCAGCAGCTTAGTTCCAGGGGTTAATGAGCAGTTCTTC,TRBV7-8,once,TRBJ2-1,NA